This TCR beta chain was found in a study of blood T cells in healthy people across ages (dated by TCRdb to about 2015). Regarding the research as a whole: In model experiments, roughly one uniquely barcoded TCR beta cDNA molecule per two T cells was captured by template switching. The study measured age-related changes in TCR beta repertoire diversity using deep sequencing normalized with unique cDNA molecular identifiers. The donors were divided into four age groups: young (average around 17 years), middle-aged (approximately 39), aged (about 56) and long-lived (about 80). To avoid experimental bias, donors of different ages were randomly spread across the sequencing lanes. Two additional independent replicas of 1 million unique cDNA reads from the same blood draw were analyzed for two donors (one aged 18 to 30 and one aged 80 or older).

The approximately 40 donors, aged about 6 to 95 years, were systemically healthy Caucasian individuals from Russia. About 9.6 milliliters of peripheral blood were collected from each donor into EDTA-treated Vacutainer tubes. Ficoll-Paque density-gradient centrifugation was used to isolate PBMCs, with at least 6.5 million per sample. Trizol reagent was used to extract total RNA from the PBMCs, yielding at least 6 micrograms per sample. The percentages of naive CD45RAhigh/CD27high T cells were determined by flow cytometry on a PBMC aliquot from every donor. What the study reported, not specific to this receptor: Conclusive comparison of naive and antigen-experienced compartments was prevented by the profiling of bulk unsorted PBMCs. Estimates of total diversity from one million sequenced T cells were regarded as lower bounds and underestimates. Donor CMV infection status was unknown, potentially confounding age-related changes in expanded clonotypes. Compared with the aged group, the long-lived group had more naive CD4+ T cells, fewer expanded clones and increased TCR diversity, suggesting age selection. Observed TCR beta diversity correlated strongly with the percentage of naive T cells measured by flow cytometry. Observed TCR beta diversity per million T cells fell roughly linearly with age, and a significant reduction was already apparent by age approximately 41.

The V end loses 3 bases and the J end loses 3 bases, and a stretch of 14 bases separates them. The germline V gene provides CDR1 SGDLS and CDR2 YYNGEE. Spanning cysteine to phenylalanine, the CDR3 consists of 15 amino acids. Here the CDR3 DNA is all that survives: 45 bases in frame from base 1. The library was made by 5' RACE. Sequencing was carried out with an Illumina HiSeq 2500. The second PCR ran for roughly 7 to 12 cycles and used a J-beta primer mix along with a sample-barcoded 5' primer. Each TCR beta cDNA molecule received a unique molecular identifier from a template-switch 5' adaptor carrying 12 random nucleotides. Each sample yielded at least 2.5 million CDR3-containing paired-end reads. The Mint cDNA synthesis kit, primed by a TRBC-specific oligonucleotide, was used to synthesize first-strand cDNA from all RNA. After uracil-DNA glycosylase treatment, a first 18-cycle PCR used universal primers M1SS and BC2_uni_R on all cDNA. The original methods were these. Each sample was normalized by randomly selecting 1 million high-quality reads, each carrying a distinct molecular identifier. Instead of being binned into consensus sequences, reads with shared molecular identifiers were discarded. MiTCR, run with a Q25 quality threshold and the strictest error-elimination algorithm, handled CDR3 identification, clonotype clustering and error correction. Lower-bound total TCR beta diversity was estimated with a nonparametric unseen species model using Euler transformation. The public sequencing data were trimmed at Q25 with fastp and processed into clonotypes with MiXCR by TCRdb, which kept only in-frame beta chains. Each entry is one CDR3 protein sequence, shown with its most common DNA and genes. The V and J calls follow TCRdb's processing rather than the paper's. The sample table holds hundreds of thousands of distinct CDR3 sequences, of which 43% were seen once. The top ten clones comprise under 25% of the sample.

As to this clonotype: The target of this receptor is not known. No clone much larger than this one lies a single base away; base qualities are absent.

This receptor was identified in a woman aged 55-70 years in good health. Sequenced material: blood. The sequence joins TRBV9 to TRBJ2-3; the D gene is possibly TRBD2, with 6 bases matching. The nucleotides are TGTGCCAGCAGCGCCACGGAGGGAGCGACAGATACGCAGTATTTT. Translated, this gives CASSATEGATDTQYF.